These 3 T cell receptor beta chains originate from one sample sequenced in a study of OX40 agonist ivuxolimab in advanced cancers. Clones were read by immunoSEQ multiplex PCR, and TCRdb kept only the in-frame ones, dropping some. The repertoire holds around 100,000 clones, with over 75% as singletons. Sequenced here: CD4+ or CD8+ T cells sorted from blood, sampled in a trial of the OX40 agonist ivuxolimab. All receptors derive from an adult with an advanced solid tumor such as melanoma, head and neck, liver or kidney cancer.

The CDR3 here is CASRQVRGSAGNEQFF. The CDR3 coding sequence is TGCGCCAGCAGGCAAGTGCGCGGGAGCGCGGGAAATGAGCAGTTCTTC. The gene calls are TRBV10-2 and TRBJ2-1, with TRBD2 identical over 7 bases. Per germline, CDR1 WSHSY and CDR2 SAAADI. This CDR3 comprises 16 residues. The ends lost 6 bases at V and 7 bases at J; junction bases unmatched: 15.

This clone was seen only once. The chain recombines TRBV30 with TRBJ2-5, with D possibly TRBD2 on 6 matching bases. This CDR3 contains 15 residues. Trimming took 1 base from V and 5 from J, leaving 17 bases between them. Germline CDR1 and CDR2: GTSNPN and SVGIG (reference sequence). The CDR3 region is CAWSGGDARGETQYF. CDR3 sequence (DNA): TGTGCCTGGAGTGGCGGGGACGCCCGGGGGGAGACCCAGTACTTC.

The gene calls are TRBV9 and TRBJ2-7; D not resolved. The germline V gene has CDR1 SGDLS and CDR2 YYNGEE. The CDR3 length is 14 residues. The V gene lost 3 bases and the J gene lost 1 base, with 11 bases spanning the gap. CDR3 bases: TGTGCCAGCAGCGAAAGGCCCGCTTCCTACGAGCAGTACTTC. It specifies CASSERPASYEQYF. The whole variable domain, filled in from reference TRBV9 and TRBJ2-7, reads DSGVTQTPKHLITATGQRVTLRCSPRSGDLSVYWYQQSLDQGLQFLIQYYNGEERAKGNILERFSAQQFPDLHSELNLSSLELGDSALYFCASSERPASYEQYFGPGTRLTVT.